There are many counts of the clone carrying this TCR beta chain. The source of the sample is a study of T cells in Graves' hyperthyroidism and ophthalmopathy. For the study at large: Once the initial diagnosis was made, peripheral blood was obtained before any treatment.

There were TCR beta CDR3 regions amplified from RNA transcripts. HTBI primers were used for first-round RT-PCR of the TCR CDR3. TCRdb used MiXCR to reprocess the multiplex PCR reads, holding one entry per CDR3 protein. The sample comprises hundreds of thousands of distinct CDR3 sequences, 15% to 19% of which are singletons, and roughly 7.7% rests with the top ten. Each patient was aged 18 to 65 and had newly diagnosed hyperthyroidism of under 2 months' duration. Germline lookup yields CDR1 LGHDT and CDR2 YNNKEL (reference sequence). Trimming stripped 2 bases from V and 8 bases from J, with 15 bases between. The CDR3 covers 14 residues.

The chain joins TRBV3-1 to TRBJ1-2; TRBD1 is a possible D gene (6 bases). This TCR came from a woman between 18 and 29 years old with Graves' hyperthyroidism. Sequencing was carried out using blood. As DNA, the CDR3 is TGTGCCAGCAGCCAACAGGGGCTTCTTTACGGCTACACCTTC. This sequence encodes CASSQQGLLYGYTF. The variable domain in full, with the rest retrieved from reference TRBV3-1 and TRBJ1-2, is DTAVSQTPKYLVTQMGNDKSIKCEQNLGHDTMYWYKQDSKKFLKIMFSYNNKELIINETVPNRFSPKSPDKAHLNLHINSLELGDSAVYFCASSQQGLLYGYTFGSGTRLTVV.